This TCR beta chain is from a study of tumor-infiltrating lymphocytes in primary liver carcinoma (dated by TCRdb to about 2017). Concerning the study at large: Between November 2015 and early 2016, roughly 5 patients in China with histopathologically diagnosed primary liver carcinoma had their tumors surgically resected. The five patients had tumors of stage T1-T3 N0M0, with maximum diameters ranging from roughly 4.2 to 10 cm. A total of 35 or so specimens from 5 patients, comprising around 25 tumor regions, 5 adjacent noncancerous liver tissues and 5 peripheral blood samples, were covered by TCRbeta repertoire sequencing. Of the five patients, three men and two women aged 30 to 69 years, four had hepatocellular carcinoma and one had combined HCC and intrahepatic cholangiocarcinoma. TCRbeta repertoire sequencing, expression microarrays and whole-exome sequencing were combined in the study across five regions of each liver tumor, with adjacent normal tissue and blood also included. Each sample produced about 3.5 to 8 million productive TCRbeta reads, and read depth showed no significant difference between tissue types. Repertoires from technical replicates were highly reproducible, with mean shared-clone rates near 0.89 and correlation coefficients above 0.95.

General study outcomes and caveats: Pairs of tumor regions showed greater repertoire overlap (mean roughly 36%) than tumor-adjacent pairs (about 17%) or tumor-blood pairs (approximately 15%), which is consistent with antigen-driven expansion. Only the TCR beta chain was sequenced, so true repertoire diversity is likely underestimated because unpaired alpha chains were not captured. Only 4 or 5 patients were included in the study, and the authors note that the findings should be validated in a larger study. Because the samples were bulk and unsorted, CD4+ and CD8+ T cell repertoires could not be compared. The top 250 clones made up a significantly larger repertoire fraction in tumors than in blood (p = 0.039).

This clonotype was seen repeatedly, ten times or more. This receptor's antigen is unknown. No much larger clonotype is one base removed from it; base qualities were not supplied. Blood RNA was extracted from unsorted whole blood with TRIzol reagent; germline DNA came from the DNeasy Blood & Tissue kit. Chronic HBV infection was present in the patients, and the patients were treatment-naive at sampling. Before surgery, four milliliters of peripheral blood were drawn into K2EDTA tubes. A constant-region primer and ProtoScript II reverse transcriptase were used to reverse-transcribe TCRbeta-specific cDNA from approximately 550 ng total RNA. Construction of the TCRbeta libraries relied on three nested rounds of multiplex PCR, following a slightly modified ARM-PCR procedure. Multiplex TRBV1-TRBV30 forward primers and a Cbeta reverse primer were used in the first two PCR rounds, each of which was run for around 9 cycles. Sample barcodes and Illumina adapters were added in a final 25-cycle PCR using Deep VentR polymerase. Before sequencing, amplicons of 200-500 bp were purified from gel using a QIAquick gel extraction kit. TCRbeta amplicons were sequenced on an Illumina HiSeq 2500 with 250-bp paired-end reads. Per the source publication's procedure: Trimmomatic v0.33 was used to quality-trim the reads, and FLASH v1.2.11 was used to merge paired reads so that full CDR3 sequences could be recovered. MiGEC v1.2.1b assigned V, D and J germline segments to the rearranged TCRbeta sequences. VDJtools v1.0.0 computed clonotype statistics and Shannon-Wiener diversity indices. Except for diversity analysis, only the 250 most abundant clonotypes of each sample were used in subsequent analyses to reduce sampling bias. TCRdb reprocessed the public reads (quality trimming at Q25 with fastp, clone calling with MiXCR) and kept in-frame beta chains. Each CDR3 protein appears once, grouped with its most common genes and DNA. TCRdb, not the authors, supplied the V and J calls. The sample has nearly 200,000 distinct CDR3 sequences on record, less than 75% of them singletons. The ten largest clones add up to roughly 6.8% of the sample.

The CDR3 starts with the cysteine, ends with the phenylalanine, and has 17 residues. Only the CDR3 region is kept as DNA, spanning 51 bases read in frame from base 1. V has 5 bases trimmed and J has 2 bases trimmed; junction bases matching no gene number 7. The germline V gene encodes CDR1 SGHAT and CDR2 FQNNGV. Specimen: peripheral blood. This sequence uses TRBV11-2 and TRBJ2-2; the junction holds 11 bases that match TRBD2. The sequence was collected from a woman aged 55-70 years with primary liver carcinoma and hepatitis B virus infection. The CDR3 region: CASSPMGLAVNTGELFF. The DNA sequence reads TGTGCCAGCAGCCCAATGGGACTAGCGGTCAACACCGGGGAGCTGTTTTTT.